This is a list of T cell receptor beta chains from one sample in a study of blood T cell repertoires in COVID-19. Using immunoSEQ multiplex PCR, the repertoire was profiled, and TCRdb retains in-frame clones only, with some absent. The sample yields 150,000 to 200,000 clones, around 88% seen once. Source material: PBMCs or T cells enriched from blood (not recorded which). The receptors come from a woman in her 30s who had recovered from COVID-19. Both conserved end residues are part of each CDR3. Each record gives: V gene, clone size, D gene, J gene, CDR3 protein, CDR3 DNA. The D gene is left open where the match is weak. Clone size is not always given. Where it is, it says once, few, many or a class for expanded clones.

TRBV5-1	.	TRBD2	TRBJ2-2	CASSPSAGGPTGELFF	TGCGCCAGCAGCCCCTCAGCGGGAGGGCCGACCGGGGAGCTGTTTTTT
TRBV27	.	.	TRBJ1-2	CASREITGSNYGYTF	TGTGCCAGCAGGGAAATAACAGGGTCCAACTATGGCTACACCTTC
TRBV13	once	.	TRBJ2-7	CASSLRGSGQYF	TGTGCCAGCAGCTTACGGGGTTCAGGGCAGTACTTC
TRBV27	.	TRBD2	TRBJ2-1	CASSLTSGNEQFF	TGTGCCAGCAGTCTGACTAGCGGCAATGAGCAGTTCTTC
TRBV6-5	.	.	TRBJ2-1	CASSYSSRHNEQFF	TGTGCCAGCAGTTACTCGAGCCGTCACAATGAGCAGTTCTTC
TRBV7-2	once	TRBD1	TRBJ1-3	CASSLGQGASGNTIYF	TGTGCCAGCAGCTTGGGACAGGGGGCATCTGGAAACACCATATATTTT
TRBV14	.	.	TRBJ2-1	CASSQVTGSNEQFF	TGTGCCAGCAGCCAAGTTACAGGGAGCAATGAGCAGTTCTTC
TRBV6-2/TRBV6-3	.	TRBD2	TRBJ2-7	CASSYLRENYEQYF	TGTGCCAGCAGTTACTTGCGGGAGAACTACGAGCAGTACTTC
TRBV12-3/TRBV12-4	.	.	TRBJ2-7	CASSELQGREQYF	TGTGCCAGCAGTGAGTTACAGGGACGCGAGCAGTACTTC
TRBV3-1/TRBV3-2	.	TRBD2	TRBJ2-2	CASSSPGGSGTGELFF	TGTGCCAGCAGCTCCCCCGGCGGGAGCGGCACCGGGGAGCTGTTTTTT
TRBV6-5	.	.	TRBJ2-3	CASSYSARLRTDTQYF	TGTGCCAGCAGTTACTCAGCCAGGTTGCGCACAGATACGCAGTATTTT
TRBV30	.	.	TRBJ1-1	CACQKVNTEAFF	TGTGCCTGTCAGAAAGTAAACACTGAAGCTTTCTTT
TRBV6-5	.	.	TRBJ2-4	CASSSIQGPKNIQYF	TGTGCCAGCAGTTCCATACAGGGCCCCAAAAACATTCAGTACTTC
TRBV7-8	.	TRBD2	TRBJ2-7	CASSFSGSAYEQYF	TGTGCCAGCAGCTTTAGCGGGAGTGCGTACGAGCAGTACTTC
TRBV10-1	few	.	TRBJ1-6	CASRAGTKTPLHF	TGCGCCAGCAGAGCCGGGACAAAGACACCCCTCCACTTT
TRBV18	.	TRBD1	TRBJ1-5	CASSSGLPLGQSGHQPQHF	TGTGCCAGCTCCTCCGGACTACCATTGGGACAGTCAGGCCATCAGCCCCAGCATTTT
TRBV15	few	.	TRBJ1-4	CATSRERQQNEKLFF	TGTGCCACCAGCAGAGAGCGACAGCAAAATGAAAAACTGTTTTTT